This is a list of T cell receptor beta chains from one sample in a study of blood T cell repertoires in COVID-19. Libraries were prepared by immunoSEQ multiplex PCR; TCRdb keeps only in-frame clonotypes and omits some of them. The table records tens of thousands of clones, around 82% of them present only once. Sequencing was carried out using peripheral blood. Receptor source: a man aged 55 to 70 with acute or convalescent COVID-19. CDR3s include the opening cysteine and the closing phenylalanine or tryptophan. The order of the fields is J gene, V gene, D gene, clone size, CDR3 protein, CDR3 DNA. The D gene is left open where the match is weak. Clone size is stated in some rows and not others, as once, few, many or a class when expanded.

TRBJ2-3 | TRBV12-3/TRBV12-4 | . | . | CASSRRSGDTQYF | TGTGCCAGCAGTCGACGATCGGGAGATACGCAGTATTTT
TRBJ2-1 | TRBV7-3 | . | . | CASSRDTNSYNEQFF | TGTGCCAGCAGCCGGGACACTAACTCCTACAATGAGCAGTTCTTC
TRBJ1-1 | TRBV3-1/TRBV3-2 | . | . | CASSLLREGRTGEAFF | TGTGCCAGCAGCCTCCTAAGGGAGGGGAGAACAGGTGAGGCTTTCTTT
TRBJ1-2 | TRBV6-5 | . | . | CASWQGYYGYTF | TGTGCCAGCTGGCAGGGATACTATGGCTACACCTTC
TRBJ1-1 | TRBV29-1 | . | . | CSVGVTGYGTEAFF | TGCAGCGTTGGAGTAACAGGGTACGGCACTGAAGCTTTCTTT
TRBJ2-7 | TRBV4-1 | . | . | CASSQEWQFYEQYF | TGCGCCAGCAGCCAAGAGTGGCAATTCTACGAGCAGTACTTC
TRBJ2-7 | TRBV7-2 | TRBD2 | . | CASSLVAGGRWEQYF | TGTGCCAGCAGCTTAGTAGCGGGGGGGCGTTGGGAGCAGTACTTC
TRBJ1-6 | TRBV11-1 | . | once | CASSSGRTPLHF | TGTGCCAGCAGCTCCGGTAGAACACCCCTCCACTTT
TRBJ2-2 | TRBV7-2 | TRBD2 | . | CASRLAVNTGELFF | TGTGCCAGCAGACTAGCGGTTAACACCGGGGAGCTGTTTTTT
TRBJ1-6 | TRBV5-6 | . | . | CASSLSNTPPHF | TGTGCCAGCAGCTTGTCTAATACCCCCCCCCACTTT
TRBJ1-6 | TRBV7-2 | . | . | CASSLLGVHNSPLHF | TGTGCCAGCAGCTTACTGGGAGTTCATAATTCACCCCTCCACTTT
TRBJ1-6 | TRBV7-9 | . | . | CASSLARGALNSPLHF | TGTGCCAGCAGCTTAGCTCGGGGGGCGCTTAATTCACCCCTCCACTTT
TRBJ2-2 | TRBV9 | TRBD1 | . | CASSATGDRGTGELFF | TGTGCCAGCAGCGCGACGGGGGACAGGGGGACCGGGGAGCTGTTTTTT
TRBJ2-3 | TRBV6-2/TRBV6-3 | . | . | CASSYGQQVTDTQYF | TGTGCCAGCAGTTACGGGCAGCAAGTCACAGATACGCAGTATTTT
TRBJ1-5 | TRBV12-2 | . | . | CASPTGDRQPQHF | TGTGCAAGTCCGACAGGGGATCGGCAGCCCCAGCATTTT
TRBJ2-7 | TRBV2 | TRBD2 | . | CASSRDYLTYEQYF | TGTGCCAGCAGCAGGGACTACCTCACCTACGAGCAGTACTTC
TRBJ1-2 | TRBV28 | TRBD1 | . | CASSSTGGGFGYTF | TGTGCCAGCAGTTCGACAGGGGGCGGTTTTGGCTACACCTTC
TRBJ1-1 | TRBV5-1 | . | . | CASSSGGASGEAFF | TGCGCCAGCAGCTCGGGGGGGGCCAGTGGTGAAGCTTTCTTT
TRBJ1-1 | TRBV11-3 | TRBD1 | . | CASSGQGGLTEAFF | TGTGCCAGCAGCGGACAGGGGGGTCTGACTGAAGCTTTCTTT
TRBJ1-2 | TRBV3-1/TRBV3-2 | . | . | CASSQPGFNYGYTF | TGTGCCAGCAGCCAACCGGGGTTCAACTATGGCTACACCTTC
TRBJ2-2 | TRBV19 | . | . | CASTSQGWTGELFF | TGTGCCAGTACCTCACAGGGATGGACCGGGGAGCTGTTTTTT
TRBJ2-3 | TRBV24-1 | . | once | CATELTDTQYF | TGTGCCACCGAGCTCACAGATACGCAGTATTTT
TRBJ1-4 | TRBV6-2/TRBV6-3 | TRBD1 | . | CASSAADRGREKLFF | TGTGCCAGCAGTGCGGCGGACAGGGGTCGTGAAAAACTGTTTTTT
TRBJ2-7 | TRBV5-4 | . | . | CASSLAMEPAEQYF | TGTGCCAGCAGCTTGGCCATGGAGCCCGCCGAGCAGTACTTC
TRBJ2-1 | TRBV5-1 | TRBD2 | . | CASSSGLVYNEQFF | TGCGCCAGCAGCTCAGGACTAGTCTACAATGAGCAGTTCTTC
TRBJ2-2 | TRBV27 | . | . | CASSPDRAGELFF | TGTGCCAGCAGTCCTGACCGGGCCGGGGAGCTGTTTTTT
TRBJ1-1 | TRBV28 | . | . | CASTAGGGNTEAFF | TGTGCCAGCACCGCCGGGGGGGGTAACACTGAAGCTTTCTTT
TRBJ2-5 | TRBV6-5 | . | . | CASSSLTGTRAQYF | TGTGCCAGCAGTTCCCTAACAGGGACCCGGGCCCAGTACTTC
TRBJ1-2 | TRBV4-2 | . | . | CASSLTGDHGYTF | TGTGCCAGCAGCCTTACAGGAGACCATGGCTACACCTTC
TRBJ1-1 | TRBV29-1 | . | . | CSVAGDTEAFF | TGCAGCGTAGCAGGGGACACTGAAGCTTTCTTT
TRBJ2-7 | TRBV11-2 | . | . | CASSLVGQPQYF | TGTGCCAGCAGCTTAGTAGGACAGCCGCAGTACTTC
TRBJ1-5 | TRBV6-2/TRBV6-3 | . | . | CASSYSDSYQPQHF | TGTGCCAGCAGTTACTCGGACAGTTATCAGCCCCAGCATTTT
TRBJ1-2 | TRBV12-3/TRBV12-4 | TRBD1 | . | CASSSGGAIGYTF | TGTGCCAGCAGTTCAGGGGGCGCGATTGGCTACACCTTC
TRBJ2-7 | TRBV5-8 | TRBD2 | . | CASSSPPGLAGGYEQYF | TGTGCCAGCAGCTCGCCCCCAGGACTAGCGGGAGGTTACGAGCAGTACTTC
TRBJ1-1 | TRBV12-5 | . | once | CASGLQGDYTEAFF | TGTGCTAGTGGTTTGCAAGGGGATTACACTGAAGCTTTCTTT
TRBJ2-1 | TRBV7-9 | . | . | CASSPTTGNDEQFF | TGTGCCAGCAGCCCTACTACAGGGAACGATGAGCAGTTCTTC
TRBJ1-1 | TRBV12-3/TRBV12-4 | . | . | CDQRGFSTEAFF | TGTGATCAGCGTGGGTTTAGCACTGAAGCTTTCTTT
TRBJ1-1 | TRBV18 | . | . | CASSLRMGSMNTEAFF | TGTGCCAGCTCCCTTCGGATGGGGAGCATGAACACTGAAGCTTTCTTT
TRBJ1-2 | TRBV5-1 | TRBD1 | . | CASSAGQGARGYTF | TGCGCCAGCAGCGCGGGACAGGGGGCGAGAGGCTACACCTTC
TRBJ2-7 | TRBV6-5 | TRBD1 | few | CASSSGQVAREQYF | TGTGCCAGCAGTTCCGGACAGGTAGCTAGGGAGCAGTACTTC
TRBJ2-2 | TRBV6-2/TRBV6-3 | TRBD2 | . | CASSYSQLRGGSNTGELFF | TGTGCCAGCAGTTACTCTCAGCTGCGGGGGGGATCGAACACCGGGGAGCTGTTTTTT
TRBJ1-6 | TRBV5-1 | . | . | CASSLVSGSGSPLHF | TGCGCCAGCAGCTTGGTCTCCGGGTCTGGATCACCCCTCCACTTT
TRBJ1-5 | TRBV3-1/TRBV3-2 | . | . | CASSQQPGVQPQHF | TGTGCCAGCAGCCAACAGCCAGGGGTTCAGCCCCAGCATTTT
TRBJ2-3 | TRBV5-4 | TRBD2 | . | CASSFSSGSVDTQYF | TGTGCCAGCAGCTTTTCTAGCGGGAGCGTAGATACGCAGTATTTT
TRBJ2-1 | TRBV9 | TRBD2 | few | CASSLSGTSGMQFF | TGTGCCAGCAGCTTATCCGGGACTAGCGGGATGCAGTTCTTC